This TCR beta chain emerged from a study of blood T cell repertoires in COVID-19. Whole-study context: The United States, Italy and Spain supplied acute and convalescent COVID-19 samples. Nucleic acid was either cDNA or gDNA, and it came from T cells, B-cell-depleted T cells, or PBMCs.

In the study's own analysis: Cell counts per sample came from amplifying reference gene primers. Generated by immunoSEQ multiplex PCR, the TCRdb table keeps only in-frame clones and is missing some. The V and J calls and clone size are taken from that table; D and trimming were inferred from the DNA. The table lists tens of thousands of clones, approximately 84% of them singletons. This CDR3 contains 14 residues. The germline V gene has CDR1 MNHEY and CDR2 SMNVEV (reference sequence). V shed 6 bases and J shed 0 bases, with 11 bases lying between them. V is TRBV27 and J is TRBJ1-1; D is uncertain. The TCR originated in a man aged 50 to 59 with active or convalescent COVID-19. Sequenced sample: peripheral blood. This chain's CDR3 is CASSPPAMNTEAFF. In DNA form, the CDR3 reads TGTGCCAGCAGCCCCCCCGCTATGAACACTGAAGCTTTCTTT.